Following are 21 T cell receptor beta chains from one sample sequenced in a study of T cells after yellow fever vaccination. Each CDR3 protein gets one entry after TCRdb re-called the 5' RACE reads with MiXCR. The data show 250,000 or so distinct CDR3 sequences, 6.5% to 7.5% seen once. Sequencing was performed on CD4+ T cells sorted from PBMCs, taken on the day of the yellow fever booster vaccination. The receptors were sampled from a man younger than 45 who received the YFV17D yellow fever vaccine.

This chain connects TRBV20-1 to TRBJ2-3, with D possibly TRBD2 on 6 matching bases. Trimming took off 7 bases at V and 0 bases at J, with 14 bases between the two ends. Germline V gives CDR1 DFQATT, CDR2 SNEGSKA (reference sequence). The CDR3 length is 14 residues. CDR3 region: CSGTGLGSTDTQYF. DNA of the CDR3: TGCAGTGGAACGGGACTGGGAAGCACAGATACGCAGTATTTT.

CDR3 nucleotides: TGTGCCAGCAGCGTAGAAATCCTAGCGGGATCAGATACGCAGTATTTT. It specifies CASSVEILAGSDTQYF. The chain couples TRBV9 to TRBJ2-3; TRBD2 matches at 9 bases. Germline V lookup: CDR1 SGDLS, CDR2 YYNGEE. V gave up 0 bases and J gave up 4 bases; unmatched junction bases: 6. The CDR3 has 16 amino acids.

In its sample, this clonotype was seen many times. This chain joins TRBV9 and TRBJ2-7; 12 nucleotides agree with TRBD2. The V and J ends lost 0 bases and 9 bases, in that order; junction bases with no gene match: 1. Germline values: CDR1 SGDLS, CDR2 YYNGEE. CDR3 length: 13 residues. The DNA for the CDR3 is TGTGCCAGCAGCGTAGAGACTAGCGGGAGGCAGTACTTC. Amino acid sequence: CASSVETSGRQYF.

There are many counts of this clonotype. The CDR3 DNA is TGCAGTGCTAGAGGGGGACTAGCCAAAAACATTCAGTACTTC. It is translated as CSARGGLAKNIQYF. The gene calls are TRBV20-1 and TRBJ2-4, with TRBD2 as a possible D gene (6 bases). Germline V gene sequence: CDR1 DFQATT, CDR2 SNEGSKA (reference sequence). The V and J ends lost 1 base and 0 bases respectively, with 7 bases between them. This CDR3 region has 14 residues.

This clonotype was seen more than once but under ten times. The V gene is TRBV20-1, the J gene TRBJ2-1; TRBD2 agrees at 10 bases. This CDR3 spans 21 amino acids. Germline-derived CDR1 and CDR2 are DFQATT and SNEGSKA (reference sequence). J lost 2 bases, V lost 0 bases, and 19 bases had no gene match. The DNA for the CDR3 is TGCAGTGCTAGAGATCGGGGTTCTAGCGGGAGTTTCCGGTCCCCCTACAATGAGCAGTTCTTC. Encoded protein: CSARDRGSSGSFRSPYNEQFF.

This clonotype was detected ten times or more. The rearrangement uses TRBV20-1 and TRBJ2-3; D not certain. The CDR3 has 14 amino acids. Germline V gene data show CDR1 as DFQATT and CDR2 as SNEGSKA (reference sequence). Trimming removed 4 bases from V and 3 bases from J, with 14 bases in between. CDR3 in DNA: TGCAGTGCTACTACACAGCTCGGAACAGATACGCAGTATTTT. Translated: CSATTQLGTDTQYF.

The J gene is TRBJ2-7, the V gene TRBV6-5; D unclear. V was trimmed by 0 bases and J by 0 bases, leaving 9 bases between them. The CDR3 contains 15 residues. Germline CDR1 is MNHEY and CDR2 is SVGAGI. CDR3 in amino acids: CASSYSDTHSYEQYF. The DNA of the CDR3 is TGTGCCAGCAGTTACTCCGACACACACTCCTACGAGCAGTACTTC.

The sample holds many counts of this clonotype. This chain connects TRBV6-7 to TRBJ2-2; 8 positions match TRBD2. TRBV6-7 belongs to the ORF category, with a function that is uncertain. The CDR3 covers 15 residues. The J segment lost 4 bases and the V segment lost 6 bases, leaving 7 bases of the junction unmatched. CDR3 sequence reads: CASRVMTSVTGELFF. The CDR3 DNA reads TGTGCCAGCAGGGTTATGACTAGCGTCACCGGGGAGCTGTTTTTT.

This clonotype was picked up a small number of times. This chain joins TRBV5-1 and TRBJ2-1, with TRBD2 matching 8 bases. There are 15 residues in the CDR3. Germline CDR1 and CDR2: SGHRS and YFSETQ. V shed 4 bases and J 1 base; nucleotides not matched to a gene: 4. The DNA of the CDR3 is TGCGCCAGCAGCCGTCAGCGGGAGTCCTACAATGAGCAGTTCTTC. This sequence encodes CASSRQRESYNEQFF.

The V gene is TRBV5-4, the J gene TRBJ2-5; weak D call: TRBD2 (7 bases). The V gene lost 2 bases and the J gene lost 5 bases, with 16 bases spanning the gap. This CDR3 spans 15 amino acids. CDR1 and CDR2 from the germline V gene are SGHNT and YYREEE (reference sequence). The CDR3 reads CASSFDGGGAETQYF. CDR3 nucleotides: TGTGCCAGCAGCTTTGATGGGGGGGGGGCGGAGACCCAGTACTTC.

There are a few counts of this clonotype. This sequence joins TRBV5-4 and TRBJ2-7; D gene uncertain. CDR3 length: 16 amino acids. CDR1 SGHNT and CDR2 YYREEE come from the germline V gene (reference sequence). The ends were cut back, 4 bases at V and 0 bases at J, with 17 bases in the middle. In DNA form, the CDR3 reads TGTGCCAGCAGCCCGTCCTCGCGTTCTCTCTCCTACGAGCAGTACTTC. Translation gives CASSPSSRSLSYEQYF. The full variable domain, completed using reference TRBV5-4 and TRBJ2-7, is ETGVTQSPTHLIKTRGQQVTLRCSSQSGHNTVSWYQQALGQGPQFIFQYYREEENGRGNFPPRFSGLQFPNYSSELNVNALELDDSALYLCASSPSSRSLSYEQYFGPGTRLTVT.

The gene calls are TRBV3-1 and TRBJ1-1; a possible D gene is TRBD1 (6 bases). The CDR3 totals 12 residues. Germline V gives CDR1 LGHDT, CDR2 YNNKEL (reference sequence). V was shortened by 7 bases and J by 5 bases, with 11 bases between the two germline ends. The CDR3 DNA reads TGTGCCAGCAAAGGGGGACGGACTGAAGCTTTCTTT. Protein sequence: CASKGGRTEAFF.

The V call is TRBV29-1, the J call TRBJ2-3; D is unresolved. Per the germline V gene, CDR1 is SQVTM and CDR2 is ANQGSEA. The CDR3 sequence is 14 residues long. The V and J ends lost 6 bases and 2 bases respectively, with 15 bases between them. CDR3 amino acids: CSVTPFPNTDTQYF. CDR3 in DNA: TGCAGCGTCACACCGTTTCCAAACACAGATACGCAGTATTTT.

This clonotype was observed at least ten times. The chain employs TRBV29-1 and TRBJ2-5; the D is unclear. Trimming removed 6 bases from V and 3 bases from J, with 11 bases in between. This CDR3 spans 12 amino acids. Germline V gene sequence: CDR1 SQVTM, CDR2 ANQGSEA. CDR3 amino acids: CSVKQGKETQYF. The CDR3 region has the DNA TGCAGCGTCAAACAAGGGAAAGAGACCCAGTACTTC.

This clonotype came up many times. The chain combines TRBV7-2 with TRBJ2-4; no definite D call. Per germline, CDR1 SGHTA and CDR2 FQGNSA. The CDR3 sequence is 13 residues long. Trimming took off 1 base at V and 12 bases at J, with 13 bases between the two ends. The CDR3: CASSLVPQVYQYF. The CDR3 DNA is TGTGCCAGCAGCTTAGTTCCCCAGGTTTATCAGTACTTC.

This clonotype was found many times. V usage is TRBV29-1 and J usage is TRBJ2-7, with D unclear. V shed 6 bases and J shed 2 bases, with 17 bases lying between them. The CDR3 is 14 residues long. CDR1 and CDR2 (germline): SQVTM, ANQGSEA. CDR3 in amino acids: CSVPGLFPPYEQYF. In DNA, the CDR3 is TGCAGCGTCCCCGGGCTCTTCCCTCCCTACGAGCAGTACTTC.

This clonotype was seen only a few times. The CDR3 region has the DNA TGCAGTGCTAGCGATCTGCGGCAGGAGACCCAGTACTTC. It codes for CSASDLRQETQYF. The rearrangement uses TRBV20-1 and TRBJ2-5; no firm D call. This CDR3 is built from 13 residues. V lost 3 bases to trimming and J lost 5 bases, with 13 bases between them. CDR1 is DFQATT and CDR2 is SNEGSKA in the germline V gene (reference sequence).

A few counts support this clonotype. This chain's CDR3 is CASSFVGAGPSYEQYF. The CDR3, as DNA: TGTGCCAGCAGCTTCGTGGGTGCGGGACCCTCCTACGAGCAGTACTTC. This chain connects TRBV5-4 to TRBJ2-7; a weak D match, TRBD2 (6 bases). Trimming cost V 2 bases and J 0 bases, with 15 bases left between them. The germline V gene encodes CDR1 SGHNT and CDR2 YYREEE (reference sequence). The CDR3 contains 16 residues.

The rearrangement links TRBV9 to TRBJ1-2; TRBD1 might be the D (6 bases). The CDR3 is 13 residues long. Trimming pared 1 base from V and 9 bases from J, leaving 13 bases between. From germline, CDR1 is SGDLS and CDR2 YYNGEE. CDR3 sequence: CASSVRTGSSYTF. The CDR3 nucleotides read TGTGCCAGCAGCGTAAGAACAGGGAGCAGCTACACCTTC.

This chain joins TRBV5-1 and TRBJ2-1; 7 nucleotides align to TRBD1. Losses at the gene ends were 3 bases for V and 9 bases for J; bases not matched to a gene: 9. The CDR3 is 14 residues long. Per germline, CDR1 SGHRS and CDR2 YFSETQ. This chain's CDR3 is CASSSRQGGSEQFF. CDR3 bases: TGCGCCAGCAGCTCCCGACAGGGTGGGAGTGAGCAGTTCTTC.

Worth noting for this clonotype: At one end the junction does not follow the germline gene, possibly because of a read error. V gene TRBV20-1 combines with J gene TRBJ1-6; TRBD1 might be the D (5 bases). Looked up from germline, CDR1 is DFQATT and CDR2 is SNEGSKA (reference sequence). This CDR3 spans 16 amino acids. CDR3 in amino acids: CSAGDSNHILNSPLHF. Here the CDR3 DNA reads TGCAGTGCTGGAGACAGTAACCACATATTAAATTCACCCCTCCACTTT.